Given below is one T cell receptor beta chain in context. This table comes from immunoSEQ multiplex PCR, and its TCRdb copy is limited to in-frame clones, with some not included. The data show nearly 70,000 clones, around 93% seen once. In germline, CDR1 is LNHDA, CDR2 SQIVND (reference sequence). The CDR3 contains 15 residues. V lost 4 bases and J lost 2; bases outside the gene matches: 7. The V gene is TRBV19, the J gene TRBJ2-7; TRBD2 matches 8 bases. The receptor comes from a man aged 35 to 55 with rheumatoid arthritis. The material sequenced was PBMCs. The CDR3 is CASSTTSGQPYEQYF. As DNA, the CDR3 is TGTGCCAGTAGTACCACTAGCGGCCAGCCCTACGAGCAGTACTTC. Complete variable domain (other parts from reference TRBV19 and TRBJ2-7): DGGITQSPKYLFRKEGQNVTLSCEQNLNHDAMYWYRQDPGQGLRLIYYSQIVNDFQKGDIAEGYSVSREKKESFPLTVTSAQKNPTAFYLCASSTTSGQPYEQYFGPGTRLTVT.